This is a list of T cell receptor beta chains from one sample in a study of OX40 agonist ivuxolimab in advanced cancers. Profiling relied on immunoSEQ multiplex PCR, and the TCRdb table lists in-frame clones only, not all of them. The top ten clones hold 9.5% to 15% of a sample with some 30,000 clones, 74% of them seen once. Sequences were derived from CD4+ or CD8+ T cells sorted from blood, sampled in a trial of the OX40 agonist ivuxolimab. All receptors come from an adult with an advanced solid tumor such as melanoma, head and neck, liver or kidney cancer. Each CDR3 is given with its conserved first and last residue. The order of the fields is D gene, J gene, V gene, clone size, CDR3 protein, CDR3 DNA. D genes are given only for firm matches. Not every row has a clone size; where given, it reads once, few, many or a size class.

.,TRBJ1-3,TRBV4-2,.,CASSQGAGSGNTIYF,TGTGCCAGCAGCCAAGGGGCAGGGAGTGGAAACACCATATATTTT
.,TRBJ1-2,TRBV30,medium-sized,CALSPNYGYTF,TGTGCCTTATCACCTAACTATGGCTACACCTTC
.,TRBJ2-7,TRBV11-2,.,CASSLGQNYEQYF,TGTGCCAGCAGCTTAGGGCAGAACTACGAGCAGTACTTC
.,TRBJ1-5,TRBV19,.,CASSPRERALQPQHF,TGTGCCAGTAGTCCCCGGGAGAGGGCCCTCCAGCCCCAGCATTTT
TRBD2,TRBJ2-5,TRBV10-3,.,CAISESGLAGGAPQETQYF,TGTGCCATCAGTGAGTCGGGACTAGCGGGGGGAGCTCCCCAAGAGACCCAGTACTTC
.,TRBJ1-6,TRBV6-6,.,CASSYSPDGNSPLHF,TGTGCCAGCAGTTACTCGCCGGATGGGAATTCACCCCTCCACTTT
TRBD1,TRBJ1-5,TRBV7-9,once,CASREGAGVNQPQHF,TGTGCCAGCAGGGAGGGGGCGGGCGTCAATCAGCCCCAGCATTTT
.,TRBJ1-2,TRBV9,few,CASSADSIRYGYTF,TGTGCCAGCAGCGCCGACTCGATTCGCTATGGCTACACCTTC
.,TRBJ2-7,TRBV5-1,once,CASSFEVSYEQYF,TGCGCCAGCAGCTTCGAGGTCTCCTACGAGCAGTACTTC
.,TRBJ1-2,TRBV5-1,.,CASSLDGPNYGYTF,TGCGCCAGCAGCCTGGACGGGCCTAACTATGGCTACACCTTC
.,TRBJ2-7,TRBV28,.,CASGGQGTYEQYF,TGTGCCAGCGGCGGCCAGGGGACCTACGAGCAGTACTTC
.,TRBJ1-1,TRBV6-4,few,CASRQNTEAFF,TGTGCCAGCAGACAGAACACTGAAGCTTTCTTT
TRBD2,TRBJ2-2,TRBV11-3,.,CASSFTSATGELFF,TGTGCCAGCAGCTTTACTAGCGCGACCGGGGAGCTGTTTTTT
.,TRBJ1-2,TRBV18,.,CASSQGENYGYTF,TGTGCCAGCTCACAGGGGGAAAACTATGGCTACACCTTC
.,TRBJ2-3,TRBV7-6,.,CASSLDLGNTQYF,TGTGCCAGCAGCCTAGACTTGGGGAATACGCAGTATTTT
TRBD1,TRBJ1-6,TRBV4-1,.,CASSQDKQGASPLHF,TGCGCCAGCAGCCAAGATAAGCAGGGGGCCTCACCCCTCCACTTT
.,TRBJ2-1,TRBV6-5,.,CASSYSDNYNEQFF,TGTGCCAGCAGTTACTCGGACAACTACAATGAGCAGTTCTTC
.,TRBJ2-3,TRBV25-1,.,CASSEGVSDTQYF,TGTGCCAGCAGTGAAGGGGTCTCAGATACGCAGTATTTT
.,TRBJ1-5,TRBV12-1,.,CASSLDRTGASQPQHF,TGTGCCAGCAGCTTAGACCGGACAGGGGCATCTCAGCCCCAGCATTTT
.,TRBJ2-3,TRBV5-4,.,CASSLAIPSTDTQYF,TGTGCCAGCAGCTTAGCCATCCCTAGCACAGATACGCAGTATTTT
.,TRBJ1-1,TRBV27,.,CASSLGSEAFF,TGTGCCAGCAGTTTGGGTAGTGAAGCTTTCTTT
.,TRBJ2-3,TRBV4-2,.,CASSQRVSDTQYF,TGTGCCAGCAGCCAACGGGTCTCAGATACGCAGTATTTT
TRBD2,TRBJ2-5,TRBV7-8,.,CASSLLAGQETQYF,TGTGCCAGCAGCCTACTAGCGGGGCAAGAGACCCAGTACTTC
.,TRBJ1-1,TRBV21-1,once,CASSIEGMRYTEAFF,TGTGCCAGCAGCATAGAGGGCATGAGGTACACTGAAGCTTTCTTT
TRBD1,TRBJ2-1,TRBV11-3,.,CASSSGGLGQFF,TGTGCCAGCAGCTCAGGGGGTTTAGGGCAGTTCTTC
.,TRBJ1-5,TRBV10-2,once,CASRGPSQPQHF,TGCGCCAGTAGAGGGCCCAGTCAGCCCCAGCATTTT
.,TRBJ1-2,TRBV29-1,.,CSVEENYNYGYTF,TGCAGCGTTGAAGAGAATTATAACTATGGCTACACCTTC
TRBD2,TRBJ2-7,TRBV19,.,CASSTTSGGTYEQYF,TGTGCCAGTAGTACCACTAGCGGGGGGACGTACGAGCAGTACTTC
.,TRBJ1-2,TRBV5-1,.,CASSLSLAGRDGYTF,TGCGCCAGCAGCTTGAGTTTAGCAGGGCGCGATGGCTACACCTTC
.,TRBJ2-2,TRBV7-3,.,CASLDRQNTGELFF,TGTGCCAGCTTAGACAGGCAGAACACCGGGGAGCTGTTTTTT
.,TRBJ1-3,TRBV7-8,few,CASSLTGAANTIYF,TGTGCCAGCAGCTTGACAGGCGCGGCAAACACCATATATTTT
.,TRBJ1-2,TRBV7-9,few,CASSLSLGDNLGGYTF,TGTGCCAGCAGCTTAAGTCTGGGGGACAACCTGGGGGGCTACACCTTC
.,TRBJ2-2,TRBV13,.,CASSLGLRDYTGELFF,TGTGCCAGCAGCTTAGGCCTCAGGGACTACACCGGGGAGCTGTTTTTT
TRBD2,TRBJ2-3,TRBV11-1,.,CASSLAAGEIEDTQYF,TGTGCCAGCAGCTTAGCAGCGGGGGAAATTGAAGATACGCAGTATTTT
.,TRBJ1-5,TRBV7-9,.,CASSSTGGSNQPQHF,TGTGCCAGCAGCTCTACAGGAGGGAGCAATCAGCCCCAGCATTTT
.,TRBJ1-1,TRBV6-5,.,CASSSRQAYNTEAFF,TGTGCCAGCAGTTCCCGACAGGCATATAACACTGAAGCTTTCTTT
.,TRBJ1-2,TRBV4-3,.,CASSHPRGYTF,TGCGCCAGCAGCCACCCCAGAGGCTACACCTTC
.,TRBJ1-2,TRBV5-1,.,CASTTGRRNYGYTF,TGCGCCAGCACAACAGGGAGGCGTAACTATGGCTACACCTTC
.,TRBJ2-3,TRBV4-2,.,CASSQDRATDTQYF,TGTGCCAGCAGCCAAGATCGGGCCACAGATACGCAGTATTTT
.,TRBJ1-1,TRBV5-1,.,CASGEQGRGTEAFF,TGCGCCAGCGGGGAACAGGGTAGGGGCACTGAAGCTTTCTTT
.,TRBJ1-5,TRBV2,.,CASSVWGSNQPQHF,TGTGCCAGCAGTGTGTGGGGCAGCAATCAGCCCCAGCATTTT
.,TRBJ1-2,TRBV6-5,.,CASSYSESGGYGYTF,TGTGCCAGCAGTTACTCCGAATCAGGAGGCTATGGCTACACCTTC
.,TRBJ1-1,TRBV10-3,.,CAISVFLNTEAFF,TGTGCCATCAGTGTGTTTTTGAACACTGAAGCTTTCTTT
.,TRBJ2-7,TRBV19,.,CASSMSIQTQQYF,TGTGCCAGTAGTATGTCCATTCAGACCCAGCAGTACTTC
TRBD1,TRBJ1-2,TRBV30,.,CAWIRTGSGYTF,TGTGCCTGGATCAGGACAGGGAGTGGCTACACCTTC
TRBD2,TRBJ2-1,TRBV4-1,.,CASSLLAGGNNEQFF,TGCGCCAGCAGCCTTTTAGCGGGGGGCAACAATGAGCAGTTCTTC
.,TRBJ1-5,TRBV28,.,CASSLGHHNQPQHF,TGTGCCAGCAGTTTAGGGCACCACAATCAGCCCCAGCATTTT
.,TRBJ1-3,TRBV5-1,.,CASSLQGQSGNTIYF,TGCGCCAGCAGCTTGCAAGGACAGTCCGGAAACACCATATATTTT
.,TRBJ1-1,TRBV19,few,CASRYATEAFF,TGTGCCAGTAGGTATGCCACTGAAGCTTTCTTT
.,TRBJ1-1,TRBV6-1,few,CASSVQGWAEAFF,TGTGCCAGCAGTGTCCAGGGATGGGCTGAAGCTTTCTTT
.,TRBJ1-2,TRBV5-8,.,CASSLQGYGYTF,TGTGCCAGCAGCTTGCAGGGTTATGGCTACACCTTC
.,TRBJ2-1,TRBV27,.,CASSLRVLDSSPLPYNEQFF,TGTGCCAGCAGTTTAAGGGTACTGGACAGTTCCCCCCTACCCTACAATGAGCAGTTCTTC
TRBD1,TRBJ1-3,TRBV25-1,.,CASSEWGTGSGNTIYF,TGTGCCAGCAGTGAATGGGGGACAGGCTCTGGAAACACCATATATTTT
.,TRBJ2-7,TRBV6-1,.,CASRESDASSSYEQYF,TGTGCCAGCAGGGAATCGGATGCCTCCAGCTCCTACGAGCAGTACTTC
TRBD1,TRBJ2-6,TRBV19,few,CASSLGQGARGANVLTF,TGTGCCAGTAGTTTGGGACAGGGGGCGCGGGGGGCCAACGTCCTGACTTTC